Each of the 32 T cell receptor beta chains below was sequenced from the same sample in a study of blood T cells in healthy people across ages. A J-beta primer mix and a sample-barcoded 5' primer were used in a second PCR of about 7 to 12 cycles. TCRdb ran MiXCR on the 5' RACE reads and lists one entry per CDR3 protein. This sample has hundreds of thousands of distinct CDR3 sequences, with more than 40% found just once. What was sequenced was blood. These receptors were taken from a woman aged 55 to 70 in good health.

This clonotype was seen ten or more times. J is TRBJ2-5 and V is TRBV3-1, with D perhaps TRBD2 (6 bases). Trimming left V 4 bases short and J 0 bases short, with 9 bases between. This CDR3 region has 14 residues. Germline V gene data show CDR1 as LGHDT and CDR2 as YNNKEL (reference sequence). CDR3 protein: CASSPGLNQETQYF. CDR3 in DNA: TGTGCCAGCAGCCCCGGACTAAACCAAGAGACCCAGTACTTC.

This sequence joins TRBV12-3 or TRBV12-4 and TRBJ2-3, with D tentatively TRBD2 (6 bases). Trimming left V 7 bases short and J 2 bases short, with 13 bases between. CDR3 size: 14 residues. The chain's CDR3 is CASIPGGTTDTQYF. As DNA, the CDR3 is TGTGCCAGCATTCCCGGCGGGACCACAGATACGCAGTATTTT.

This clonotype has just a few counts. The chain has TRBV29-1 and TRBJ2-2, with D unresolved. The CDR3 totals 11 residues. The germline V gene has CDR1 SQVTM and CDR2 ANQGSEA. V lost 6 bases and J 6 bases, leaving 8 bases between the germline ends. The CDR3 sequence: CSVTEAGELFF. The CDR3 nucleotides read TGCAGCGTCACAGAGGCCGGGGAGCTGTTTTTT.

The V call is TRBV27, the J call TRBJ2-1; the match to TRBD2 covers 7 bases. This CDR3 is 15 amino acids long. Trimming cost V 5 bases and J 3 bases; bases outside gene matches: 7. CDR1 MNHEY and CDR2 SMNVEV come from the germline V gene (reference sequence). The CDR3 DNA reads TGTGCCAGCAGTCACAGCGGGATTATCTACAATGAGCAGTTCTTC. It is translated as CASSHSGIIYNEQFF.

The chain recombines TRBV6-1 with TRBJ2-1; tentative D call: TRBD1 (6 bases). Germline V gene data show CDR1 as MNHNS and CDR2 as SASEGT. The CDR3 totals 14 residues. Trimming removed 2 bases at V and 4 bases at J, with 9 bases between. The CDR3 protein is CASSETTGYNEQFF. The CDR3 coding sequence is TGTGCCAGCAGTGAAACCACAGGGTACAATGAGCAGTTCTTC.

This chain links TRBV29-1 with TRBJ2-1; TRBD2 matches at 7 bases. The J call is uncertain, as TRBJ2-7 better fits the DNA end. The CDR3 covers 13 residues. Germline V gene lookup returns CDR1 SQVTM and CDR2 ANQGSEA. The CDR3 bases are TGCAGCGTTGCCCTAGCGGCCTACAATGAGCAGTACTTC. Its protein is CSVALAAYNEQYF.

V gene TRBV5-1 combines with J gene TRBJ2-6; no definite D call. The CDR3 spans 15 residues. The ends were cut back, 4 bases at V and 0 bases at J, with 8 bases in the middle. The germline CDR1 and CDR2 sequences are SGHRS and YFSETQ. For the CDR3, the DNA is TGCGCCAGCAGCAAACGGAGCTCTGGGGCCAACGTCCTGACTTTC. Its protein product is CASSKRSSGANVLTF.

This rearrangement joins TRBV11-2 to TRBJ2-2; no clear D. Trimming pared 7 bases from V and 0 bases from J, leaving 9 bases between. The length of the CDR3 is 14 residues. Germline V lookup: CDR1 SGHAT, CDR2 FQNNGV. The chain's CDR3 is CASKRSANTGELFF. The CDR3, as DNA: TGTGCCAGCAAGCGCAGCGCGAACACCGGGGAGCTGTTTTTT.

This clonotype was seen only once. The chain links TRBV20-1 to TRBJ2-1; D gene uncertain. V was shortened by 3 bases and J by 7 bases, with 7 bases between the two germline ends. The germline CDR1 and CDR2 sequences are DFQATT and SNEGSKA (reference sequence). The CDR3 is 11 residues long. CDR3 nucleotide sequence: TGCAGTGCTAGGACCGTTAATGAGCAGTTCTTC. Residues: CSARTVNEQFF.

The chain has TRBV7-2 and TRBJ2-3; D remains ambiguous. Looked up from germline, CDR1 is SGHTA and CDR2 is FQGNSA. The CDR3 runs 12 residues. Trimming took off 1 base at V and 6 bases at J, with 5 bases between the two ends. The CDR3 DNA reads TGTGCCAGCAGCTTAGGGTTCGATACGCAGTATTTT. Protein sequence: CASSLGFDTQYF.

V gene TRBV7-9 combines with J gene TRBJ2-5, with 7 nucleotides matching TRBD1. V dropped 5 bases and J dropped 4; count of bases not matched to a gene: 10. CDR1 SEHNR and CDR2 FQNEAQ come from the germline V gene (reference sequence). This CDR3 is 15 amino acids long. In DNA, the CDR3 is TGTGCCAGCAGCCCGGCCCGGACAGGTAGAGAGACCCAGTACTTC. Its protein is CASSPARTGRETQYF.

The chain joins TRBV7-3 to TRBJ2-7; 8 bases agree with TRBD2. V trimming: 2 bases; J trimming: 2 bases; junction bases outside the gene matches: 5. The germline V gene encodes CDR1 SGHTA and CDR2 FQGTGA. The CDR3 is 15 amino acids. DNA for the CDR3: TGTGCCAGCAGCTTAGAAAGCGGGAGCCCCTACGAGCAGTACTTC. Residues: CASSLESGSPYEQYF.

Ten or more counts support this clonotype. The junction shows a germline mismatch at one end, possibly a read error. The chain joins TRBV7-7 to TRBJ2-1, with 9 bases that match TRBD2. This CDR3 is built from 11 residues. Germline CDR1 reads SSHAT; CDR2 reads FNYEAQ (reference sequence). The CDR3 sequence: CASSAGGEQFF. The CDR3, as DNA: TGTGCTAGCAGTGCGGGAGGGGAGCAGTTCTTC.

The CDR3, as DNA: TGTGCCACCAGCAGAGGGGACGGGGGCACAGATACGCAGTATTTT. Protein: CATSRGDGGTDTQYF. The chain couples TRBV15 to TRBJ2-3; the D call may be TRBD1 or TRBD2 (5 bases each). This CDR3 is 15 amino acids long. Germline V gives CDR1 LNHNV, CDR2 YYDKDF (reference sequence). Trimming took 1 base from V and 1 from J, leaving 9 bases between them. The variable domain in full, with the rest retrieved from reference TRBV15 and TRBJ2-3, is DAMVIQNPRYQVTQFGKPVTLSCSQTLNHNVMYWYQQKSSQAPKLLFHYYDKDFNNEADTPDNFQSRRPNTSFCFLDIRSPGLGDTAMYLCATSRGDGGTDTQYFGPGTRLTVL.

The J gene is TRBJ1-1, the V gene TRBV20-1; 7 nucleotides match TRBD1. After removal of 6 bases from V and 1 base from J, the junction contained 11 bases not matched to a gene. The germline CDR1 and CDR2 sequences are DFQATT and SNEGSKA (reference sequence). This CDR3 comprises 15 residues. CDR3 in DNA: TGCAGTGCCCCTGATACAGGGGTGGGGAACACTGAAGCTTTCTTT. This gives the protein CSAPDTGVGNTEAFF.

This clonotype was observed many times. The rearrangement joins TRBV9 to TRBJ1-2; D unresolved. Germline lookup yields CDR1 SGDLS and CDR2 YYNGEE. Trimming shortened V by 3 bases and J by 3 bases, and 18 bases separated the two germline ends. The CDR3 is 16 amino acids. CDR3 nucleotides: TGTGCCAGCAGCGATCCTGCCCGGGGAAGCGACTATGGCTACACCTTC. It encodes CASSDPARGSDYGYTF.

The V gene is TRBV10-3, the J gene TRBJ2-3, with 11 bases that match TRBD1. The germline V gene encodes CDR1 ENHRY and CDR2 SYGVKD. This CDR3 contains 14 residues. The V segment lost 8 bases and the J segment 3 bases; nucleotides outside the gene matches: 4. The CDR3 sequence is CAIGGQGVTDTQYF. The CDR3 nucleotides read TGTGCCATCGGGGGACAGGGGGTAACAGATACGCAGTATTTT.

J is TRBJ2-3 and V is TRBV29-1; 10 bases match TRBD2. Germline V gene data show CDR1 as SQVTM and CDR2 as ANQGSEA. V shed 7 bases and J 6 bases; nucleotides not matched to a gene: 19. This CDR3 has 17 residues. The CDR3 protein is CSADERTSGLSFDTQYF. The CDR3 region has the DNA TGCAGCGCCGACGAGCGGACTAGCGGCTTAAGTTTCGATACGCAGTATTTT.

V is TRBV7-2 and J is TRBJ1-2; 11 bases match TRBD1. The CDR3 has 15 amino acids. V was clipped by 5 bases and J by 4 bases; unmatched bases: 6. CDR1 SGHTA and CDR2 FQGNSA come from the germline V gene. The CDR3 loop is CASSPGTGGTYGYTF. Written as DNA, the CDR3 is TGTGCCAGCAGCCCCGGGACAGGGGGGACCTATGGCTACACCTTC.

V gene TRBV12-3 or TRBV12-4 combines with J gene TRBJ2-1; unclear D gene. The length of the CDR3 is 12 residues. Trimming stripped 7 bases from V and 6 bases from J, with 10 bases between. The CDR3, as DNA: TGTGCCAGCACCCGAACTTCCAATGAGCAGTTCTTC. It specifies CASTRTSNEQFF.

V gene TRBV4-2 combines with J gene TRBJ2-6; D ambiguous. Germline loops: CDR1 LGHNA, CDR2 YNFKEQ. The CDR3 runs to 18 residues. Trimming pared 5 bases from V and 1 base from J, leaving 18 bases between. In DNA, the CDR3 is TGTGCCAGCAGCAAATCCTCTCTAGGCCAGTCTGGGGCCAACGTCCTGACTTTC. Encoded protein: CASSKSSLGQSGANVLTF.

This chain connects TRBV7-2 to TRBJ1-5, with D unresolved. The CDR3 totals 15 residues. Between the trimmed V and J ends, which lost 2 bases and 0 bases, there was a span of 8 bases. Germline CDR1 reads SGHTA; CDR2 reads FQGNSA. This CDR3 reads CASSLSQLSNQPQHF. DNA of the CDR3: TGTGCCAGCAGCTTAAGCCAACTTAGCAATCAGCCCCAGCATTTT. Filled out from reference TRBV7-2 and TRBJ1-5, the complete variable domain reads GAGVSQSPSNKVTEKGKDVELRCDPISGHTALYWYRQSLGQGLEFLIYFQGNSAPDKSGLPSDRFSAERTGGSVSTLTIQRTQQEDSAVYLCASSLSQLSNQPQHFGDGTRLSIL.

The chain is built from TRBV4-3 and TRBJ2-1; 16 bases line up with TRBD2. The CDR3 runs 17 residues. V lost 4 bases, J lost 4 bases, and 4 bases stayed unmatched. In germline, CDR1 is LGHNA, CDR2 YSLEER. The CDR3 loop is CASSLGLAGGDYNEQFF. In DNA, the CDR3 is TGCGCCAGCAGCCTGGGACTAGCGGGAGGGGATTACAATGAGCAGTTCTTC.

J is TRBJ2-4 and V is TRBV5-1; D may be TRBD2 (6 bases). The J call may be incorrect, as the DNA end agrees better with TRBJ2-7. The CDR3 runs to 14 residues. The germline CDR1 and CDR2 sequences are SGHRS and YFSETQ. The CDR3 is CASSLTLASGEQYF. DNA for the CDR3: TGCGCCAGCAGTTTAACACTAGCAAGCGGCGAGCAGTACTTC.

This rearrangement joins TRBV20-1 to TRBJ2-7; D is unclear. CDR1 is DFQATT and CDR2 is SNEGSKA in the germline V gene (reference sequence). V gave up 7 bases and J gave up 0 bases, with 10 bases separating them. The CDR3 is made up of 12 amino acids. DNA for the CDR3: TGCAGTGTTCGGCAGAGCTCCTACGAGCAGTACTTC. Translation gives CSVRQSSYEQYF.

In this sample, this clonotype turned up a few times. CDR3 amino acids: CASSQDSGPNTDTQYF. CDR3 DNA: TGCGCCAGCAGCCAAGACAGTGGGCCAAACACAGATACGCAGTATTTT. V is TRBV4-3 and J is TRBJ2-3; no definite D call. Germline V lookup: CDR1 LGHNA, CDR2 YSLEER. V was shortened by 0 bases and J by 2 bases, with 12 bases between the two germline ends. This CDR3 contains 16 residues.

This chain joins TRBV5-6 and TRBJ1-2, with 7 bases fitting TRBD1. The CDR3 loop spans 14 amino acids. Trimming at V came to 1 base and at J to 4 bases, leaving 4 bases not matched to a gene. Germline V gene sequence: CDR1 SGHDT, CDR2 YYEEEE. The CDR3 region has the DNA TGTGCCAGCAGCTTGTCGGACAGGATCTATGGCTACACCTTC. Amino acid sequence: CASSLSDRIYGYTF.

The chain joins TRBV10-3 to TRBJ2-1; 13 bases are a match to TRBD2. The V gene's germline CDR1 is ENHRY and CDR2 SYGVKD. The V and J ends lost 6 bases and 7 bases, in that order; junction bases with no gene match: 9. CDR3 length: 16 amino acids. The CDR3 region is CAISPGLAGVINEQFF. DNA of the CDR3: TGTGCCATCAGCCCAGGACTAGCGGGAGTAATAAATGAGCAGTTCTTC.

This clonotype has only one observation. In DNA form, the CDR3 reads TGCAGCATAGAGCCCTTAACGACAGGGGATGGCTACACCTTC. As protein: CSIEPLTTGDGYTF. J is TRBJ1-2 and V is TRBV29-1, with 8 bases lining up with TRBD1. CDR3 length: 14 amino acids. Germline CDR1 is SQVTM and CDR2 is ANQGSEA. Trimming at V came to 8 bases and at J to 6 bases, leaving 14 bases not matched to a gene.

This clonotype was observed a handful of times. This chain joins TRBV20-1 and TRBJ2-6; D is ambiguous. Per the germline V gene, CDR1 is DFQATT and CDR2 is SNEGSKA (reference sequence). This CDR3 is 13 amino acids long. Trimming took off 6 bases at V and 0 bases at J, with 6 bases between the two ends. The CDR3 is CSAPISGANVLTF. The CDR3 DNA reads as TGCAGTGCACCAATCTCTGGGGCCAACGTCCTGACTTTC.

The rearrangement joins TRBV28 to TRBJ2-1; D may be TRBD1 or TRBD2 (5 bases each). CDR1 is MDHEN and CDR2 is SYDVKM in the germline V gene. The CDR3 consists of 16 residues. The V gene lost 4 bases and the J gene lost 6 bases, with 19 bases spanning the gap. For the CDR3, the DNA is TGTGCCAGCAGTTCACCGGGACGAAAGAGGGTCAATGAGCAGTTCTTC. The encoded protein is CASSSPGRKRVNEQFF.

Details on this clonotype: The junction differs from germline at one of its ends, possibly a read error. The chain links TRBV20-1 to TRBJ2-7, with 10 bases that match TRBD1. This CDR3 spans 14 amino acids. Germline V gene lookup returns CDR1 DFQATT and CDR2 SNEGSKA (reference sequence). The CDR3 loop reads CSARGDRGVWEQYF. The CDR3 DNA sequence: TGCAGTGCCAGAGGGGACAGGGGAGTCTGGGAGCAGTACTTC.